This TCR beta chain appears in the sequencing data of a study of regulatory T cells in long-lasting Graves disease. The CDR3 is made up of 17 amino acids. Trimming shortened V by 7 bases and J by 4 bases, and 23 bases separated the two germline ends. Looked up from germline, CDR1 is ENHRY and CDR2 is SYGVKD. Documented time point: persistent/refractory GD, antithyroid drugs over 5 years with positive TRAb. The authors made the TCR library using RNA they extracted from PBMCs. The collection involved drawing 8.5 to 9 milliliters of peripheral blood into EDTA tubes. Building of the TCR beta libraries involved iRepertoire HTBI primers and Arm-PCR of CDR3 regions. As originally analysed: The samples yielded 62 TRBV and around 14 TRBJ segments. From the multiplex PCR reads, TCRdb called clonotypes with MiXCR, one entry per CDR3 protein. These V and J calls originate from TCRdb's pipeline instead of the authors' own analysis. The sample yields about 470,000 distinct CDR3 sequences, around 20% seen once.

The genes are TRBV10-3 and TRBJ2-1; the D call may be TRBD1 or TRBD2 (5 bases each). This TCR was recovered from a female donor with Graves disease. The specimen was peripheral blood mononuclear cells (PBMCs), collected when the disease was refractory, from a patient treated with antithyroid drugs. CDR3 region: CAITLQSRDGEYNEQFF. The CDR3 nucleotides are TGTGCCATCACCCTTCAGAGCCGGGACGGAGAATACAATGAGCAGTTCTTC.